The rows below give T cell receptor beta chains drawn from one sample of a study of CD8 T cells in Susac syndrome. TCRdb redid the calling of the immunoSEQ multiplex PCR reads with MiXCR, one entry per CDR3 protein. The sample lists hundreds of thousands of distinct CDR3 sequences, over 85% occurring once. Sequencing input: CD4+ T cells from PBMCs. Receptor source: a human donor with multiple sclerosis. The CDR3 runs from the conserved cysteine through the conserved F or W. D genes are given only for firm matches. Rows may omit the clone size; those that give it use once, few, many or a size class.

length	D	size	J	V	CDR3	DNA
12	TRBD1	once	TRBJ1-2	TRBV29-1	CSSGDRGQGYTF	TGCAGCTCCGGGGACAGGGGCCAAGGCTACACCTTC
14	TRBD1	.	TRBJ2-2	TRBV5-4	CASSGGQGTGELFF	TGTGCCAGCAGCGGTGGACAGGGCACCGGGGAGCTGTTTTTT
13	.	.	TRBJ2-2	TRBV7-8	CASSFLVSGELFF	TGTGCCAGCAGCTTCCTGGTGTCCGGGGAGCTGTTTTTT
16	.	.	TRBJ1-1	TRBV12-3/TRBV12-4	CASSLIRRGLNTEAFF	TGTGCCAGCAGTTTGATCCGGCGGGGTTTGAACACTGAAGCTTTCTTT
14	.	.	TRBJ1-4	TRBV20-1	CSASSLEQREKLFF	TGCAGTGCTTCCAGCCTAGAACAAAGGGAAAAACTGTTTTTT
15	.	.	TRBJ1-6	TRBV6-5	CASSYDLGFTSPLHF	TGTGCCAGCAGTTACGACCTGGGGTTCACGTCACCCCTCCACTTT
14	.	.	TRBJ1-1	TRBV9	CASSVSVRSPEAFF	TGTGCCAGCAGCGTATCAGTCAGGTCCCCTGAAGCTTTCTTT
13	.	.	TRBJ2-1	TRBV29-1	CSVVSWDYNEQFF	TGCAGCGTCGTATCGTGGGATTACAATGAGCAGTTCTTC
14	.	.	TRBJ1-6	TRBV5-5	CASSTWGVRSPLHF	TGTGCCAGCAGCACCTGGGGGGTGCGATCACCCCTCCACTTT
14	TRBD1	.	TRBJ2-7	TRBV27	CASSPRDSRYEQYF	TGTGCCAGCAGTCCAAGGGACAGCCGCTACGAGCAGTACTTC
15	TRBD2	.	TRBJ2-2	TRBV3-1	CASSSAGEFAGELFF	TGTGCCAGCAGCTCGGCGGGAGAGTTTGCCGGGGAGCTGTTTTTT
16	TRBD1	.	TRBJ2-7	TRBV11-2	CASSSTIGDRAYEQYF	TGTGCCAGCAGCTCCACGATTGGGGACAGGGCCTACGAGCAGTACTTC
16	TRBD1	.	TRBJ2-2	TRBV11-2	CASSLGTGGNTGELFF	TGTGCCAGCAGCTTAGGGACAGGGGGGAACACCGGGGAGCTGTTTTTT
13	.	few	TRBJ1-5	TRBV6-1	CASSEWRDQPQHF	TGTGCCAGCAGTGAATGGAGGGATCAGCCCCAGCATTTT
15	.	.	TRBJ1-3	TRBV3-1	CASRRGTHSGNTIYF	TGTGCCAGCAGACGTGGGACGCACTCTGGAAACACCATATATTTT
15	.	.	TRBJ2-4	TRBV5-1	CASSLDGSSKNIQYF	TGCGCCAGCAGCTTGGACGGAAGTTCCAAAAACATTCAGTACTTC
15	TRBD1	.	TRBJ2-5	TRBV18	CASSPPTGSAETQYF	TGTGCCAGCTCACCCCCGACAGGGTCGGCCGAGACCCAGTACTTC
14	.	.	TRBJ2-3	TRBV30	CAWSVGSSGYTQYF	TGTGCCTGGAGTGTAGGCAGCTCTGGGTATACGCAGTATTTT
14	.	once	TRBJ2-5	TRBV24-1	CATSVQGGLETQYF	TGTGCCACCAGTGTTCAGGGAGGTCTGGAGACCCAGTACTTC
14	TRBD1	.	TRBJ2-6	TRBV12-3/TRBV12-4	CASSPTGVYNVLTF	TGTGCCAGCAGTCCGACAGGGGTCTACAACGTCCTGACTTTC
12	.	.	TRBJ2-2	TRBV28	CASVSFTGELFF	TGTGCCAGCGTTAGTTTCACCGGGGAGCTGTTTTTT
20	.	.	TRBJ2-7	TRBV23-1	CASSQPKEQHRTASSYEQYF	TGCGCCAGCAGTCAACCCAAGGAGCAGCACCGGACAGCAAGCTCCTACGAGCAGTACTTC
13	.	.	TRBJ1-1	TRBV5-1	CASSLTQNTEAFF	TGCGCCAGCAGCTTGACGCAGAACACTGAAGCTTTCTTT
15	TRBD1	.	TRBJ1-6	TRBV6-6	CASNQGGNGLAPLHF	TGTGCCAGCAATCAGGGGGGGAACGGTTTGGCACCCCTCCACTTT
14	.	.	TRBJ1-5	TRBV6-2/TRBV6-3	CASSRTVDNQPQHF	TGTGCCAGCAGTCGGACAGTCGACAATCAGCCCCAGCATTTT
18	.	once	TRBJ2-1	TRBV9	CASSVARGRGSSYNEQFF	TGTGCCAGCAGCGTAGCGAGGGGGAGGGGCAGTTCCTACAATGAGCAGTTCTTC
15	TRBD1	.	TRBJ2-3	TRBV2	CASIPGQGNTDTQYF	TGTGCCAGCATCCCCGGACAGGGTAACACAGATACGCAGTATTTT
14	.	.	TRBJ1-2	TRBV7-9	CASSLIYGGGGYTF	TGTGCCAGCAGCTTAATCTACGGGGGCGGTGGCTACACCTTC
16	.	once	TRBJ1-5	TRBV16	CASSQGTAYSNQPQHF	TGTGCCAGCAGCCAAGGGACGGCCTATAGCAATCAGCCCCAGCATTTT
18	.	.	TRBJ2-5	TRBV1	CTSSQGGLAGAIGETQYF	TGCACCAGCAGCCAAGGGGGGCTAGCGGGAGCGATCGGCGAGACCCAGTACTTC
15	TRBD1	.	TRBJ1-5	TRBV20-1	CSARETGRWDQPQHF	TGCAGTGCTAGAGAGACAGGGCGGTGGGATCAGCCCCAGCATTTT
17	.	.	TRBJ2-6	TRBV4-1	CASSFVGGAAGANVLTF	TGCGCCAGCAGCTTCGTGGGGGGCGCAGCGGGGGCCAACGTCCTGACTTTC
16	TRBD2	once	TRBJ2-3	TRBV19	CASSITGTSGGDTQYF	TGTGCCAGTAGTATTACCGGGACTAGCGGGGGCGATACGCAGTATTTT
15	.	.	TRBJ2-1	TRBV7-9	CASSLGAGALGEQFF	TGTGCCAGCAGCTTAGGGGCCGGAGCCCTCGGGGAGCAGTTCTTC
13	.	.	TRBJ2-1	TRBV29-1	CSVLSGGAGEQFF	TGCAGCGTCCTAAGTGGGGGGGCCGGTGAGCAGTTCTTC
17	.	.	TRBJ2-4	TRBV12-3/TRBV12-4	CASSLTRPEGTKNIQYF	TGTGCCAGCAGTTTGACCCGTCCCGAGGGGACCAAAAACATTCAGTACTTC
16	TRBD2	.	TRBJ2-3	TRBV7-3	CASSFSGRARADTQYF	TGTGCCAGCAGCTTTAGCGGGAGGGCCAGGGCAGATACGCAGTATTTT
14	TRBD1	.	TRBJ2-2	TRBV6-1	CASSADRVAGELFF	TGTGCCAGCAGCGCGGACAGGGTGGCCGGGGAGCTGTTTTTT